The 22 T cell receptor beta chains given below trace back to one sample, sequenced in a study of regulatory T cells in long-lasting Graves disease. Time point given: persistent/refractory GD, antithyroid drugs over 5 years with positive TRAb. Making the TCR library involved RNA that had been extracted from PBMCs. Building the TCR beta libraries relied on iRepertoire HTBI primers, and CDR3 regions underwent Arm-PCR. From the multiplex PCR reads, TCRdb called clonotypes with MiXCR, one entry per CDR3 protein. The table includes roughly 400,000 distinct CDR3 sequences, 21% detected once. Here the sequenced sample was peripheral blood mononuclear cells (PBMCs), taken when the disease was refractory, from a patient treated with antithyroid drugs. The receptors originated from a female donor with Graves disease.

This clonotype has a handful of counts. This chain joins TRBV20-1 and TRBJ1-6; D is ambiguous. V was pared by 3 bases and J by 8 bases, with 14 bases between. This CDR3 contains 14 residues. CDR1 DFQATT and CDR2 SNEGSKA come from the germline V gene (reference sequence). CDR3 in amino acids: CSARKIGSDSPLHF. Here the CDR3 DNA reads TGCAGTGCTAGGAAAATCGGGAGCGATTCACCCCTCCACTTT.

The chain joins TRBV20-1 to TRBJ2-7; 7 bases match TRBD1. The junction had 7 bases not matched to a gene; V was cut back by 6 bases and J by 2 bases. The CDR3 is 13 residues long. The germline gives CDR1 DFQATT, CDR2 SNEGSKA (reference sequence). The chain's CDR3 is CSAPGTETYEQYF. CDR3 DNA: TGCAGTGCGCCCGGGACAGAGACCTACGAGCAGTACTTC.

This clonotype has at least ten counts. The rearrangement uses TRBV27 and TRBJ2-1, with 8 bases aligning to TRBD2. The trim removed 6 bases at V and 9 bases at J, leaving 10 bases unmatched. The CDR3 is made up of 14 amino acids. Germline V lookup: CDR1 MNHEY, CDR2 SMNVEV (reference sequence). The CDR3 reads CASRSGLVVGEQFF. The CDR3 region has the DNA TGTGCCAGCAGGTCGGGACTAGTGGTGGGTGAGCAGTTCTTC.

About this clonotype itself: A much larger clone lies a single base off, so this may be a read error. The CDR3: CASSLSQGKTTEAFF. The CDR3 DNA is TGTGCCAGCAGCTTATCTCAGGGAAAGACCACTGAAGCTTTCTTT. This chain joins TRBV7-2 and TRBJ1-1; D might be TRBD1 (5 bases). CDR1 is SGHTA, CDR2 FQGNSA, per germline. V shed 2 bases and J shed 4 bases, with 14 bases lying between them. This CDR3 contains 15 residues.

This clonotype was observed at least ten times. The chain combines TRBV11-2 with TRBJ2-7, with unresolved D. Germline CDR1 SGHAT, CDR2 FQNNGV. The CDR3 is 14 residues long. V was cut by 4 bases and J by 3 bases, with 13 bases left in between. CDR3 residues: CASSSPLGFYEQYF. Written as DNA, the CDR3 is TGTGCCAGCAGCTCGCCTCTAGGTTTCTACGAGCAGTACTTC.

With respect to this clonotype: The junction departs from germline at one end; a sequencing error may be responsible. The rearrangement joins TRBV7-3 to TRBJ2-6, with TRBD1 matching over 10 bases. Germline V CDR1 and CDR2: SGHTA, FQGTGA. The CDR3 runs 18 residues. CDR3 sequence: CASSLFGTGAPGANVLTF. The DNA of the CDR3 is TGTGCCAGTAGCTTATTTGGGACAGGGGCGCCTGGGGCCAACGTCCTGACTTTC. The whole variable domain, remainder taken from reference TRBV7-3 and TRBJ2-6, is GAGVSQTPSNKVTEKGKYVELRCDPISGHTALYWYRQSLGQGPEFLIYFQGTGAADDSGLPNDRFFAVRPEGSVSTLKIQRTERGDSAVYLCASSLFGTGAPGANVLTFGAGSRLTVL.

This clonotype was seen a few times. The gene calls are TRBV20-1 and TRBJ2-7; D is uncertain. CDR3 size: 13 residues. V gave up 5 bases and J gave up 2 bases, with 13 bases separating them. Germline CDR1 and CDR2: DFQATT and SNEGSKA (reference sequence). The CDR3: CSAPSGLPYEQYF. CDR3 DNA: TGCAGTGCTCCCTCAGGCCTGCCCTACGAGCAGTACTTC.

A word on this clonotype: A much larger clone differs from this one at a single base, so this may be a read error. The chain carries TRBV6-1 and TRBJ1-1; D unclear. Trimming stripped 6 bases from V and 4 bases from J, with 9 bases between. CDR3 length: 12 amino acids. Germline CDR1 reads MNHNS; CDR2 reads SASEGT. CDR3 nucleotide sequence: TGTGCCAGCAGCCCGATGAGCACTGAAGCTTTCTTT. The encoded protein is CASSPMSTEAFF.

This clonotype came up many times. The chain recombines TRBV11-2 with TRBJ2-2; D call uncertain. The CDR3 totals 15 residues. The V gene's germline CDR1 is SGHAT and CDR2 FQNNGV. Trimming pared 5 bases from V and 3 bases from J, leaving 13 bases between. The CDR3 nucleotides are TGTGCCAGCAGCCTTAATCCTTTAGACACCGGGGAGCTGTTTTTT. Its translation is CASSLNPLDTGELFF.

This clonotype was counted only a few times. The chain couples TRBV7-9 to TRBJ2-5; no clear D gene. This CDR3 region has 15 residues. Germline V gene data show CDR1 as SEHNR and CDR2 as FQNEAQ (reference sequence). Trimming took off 0 bases at V and 5 bases at J, with 13 bases between the two ends. DNA for the CDR3: TGTGCCAGCAGCTTAGCGACCAACCCGTGGGAGACCCAGTACTTC. Residues: CASSLATNPWETQYF.

This clonotype has at least ten counts. The chain couples TRBV2 to TRBJ2-7; D call uncertain. CDR3 size: 13 residues. Trimming took off 11 bases at V and 0 bases at J, with 14 bases between the two ends. CDR1 is SNHLY, CDR2 FYNNEI, per germline. CDR3 in DNA: TGTGCCTCCTACTCTAGTAGCTCCTACGAGCAGTACTTC. It codes for CASYSSSSYEQYF.

This clonotype has a handful of counts. The chain links TRBV20-1 to TRBJ2-7, with 9 bases aligning to TRBD2. Germline CDR1 and CDR2: DFQATT and SNEGSKA (reference sequence). J was trimmed by 5 bases and V by 0 bases; bases with no gene match: 8. This CDR3 is built from 15 residues. CDR3 in DNA: TGCAGTGCTAGAGAGACCGGCGGGAGGGCCCACGAGCAGTACTTC. Its protein is CSARETGGRAHEQYF.

About this clonotype: A single base is all that separates this from a far larger clone, so a read error is likely. The CDR3 does not close with the conserved phenylalanine or tryptophan, likely indicating a read error. The chain uses TRBV5-8 and TRBJ2-5; possible D gene TRBD2, 6 bases. The CDR3 consists of 12 residues. Trimming took 6 bases from V and 4 from J, leaving 10 bases between them. CDR1 is SGHTS, CDR2 YDEGEE, per germline. The CDR3 spells CASTPGAETQYL. The CDR3 region has the DNA TGTGCCAGCACCCCGGGAGCAGAGACCCAGTACCTC.

This clonotype was counted ten times or more. The chain employs TRBV28 and TRBJ2-5, with 7 bases matching TRBD2. The CDR3 has 20 residues. The V gene end was trimmed by 4 bases and the J gene end by 0 bases; junction bases not matched to a gene: 20. In germline, CDR1 is MDHEN, CDR2 SYDVKM. This CDR3 reads CASSSAVGRGWAEYQETQYF. CDR3 DNA: TGTGCCAGCAGTTCTGCCGTCGGGCGGGGGTGGGCGGAGTACCAAGAGACCCAGTACTTC.

This clonotype turned up a few times. The chain carries TRBV4-1 and TRBJ1-5; the D is unclear. This CDR3 contains 15 residues. V dropped 3 bases and J dropped 2 bases, with 11 bases sitting between them. Germline V gene data show CDR1 as MGHRA and CDR2 as YSYEKL. CDR3 bases: TGCGCCAGCAGCCAGTACACGGGAGGCAATCAGCCCCAGCATTTT. Translated: CASSQYTGGNQPQHF.

This clonotype was observed many times. The J gene is TRBJ1-6, the V gene TRBV27, with unresolved D. CDR1 MNHEY and CDR2 SMNVEV come from the germline V gene (reference sequence). Trimming removed 5 bases from V and 8 bases from J, with 10 bases in between. This CDR3 contains 13 residues. The CDR3 bases are TGTGCCAGCAGTGCCCGCTGGTATTCACCCCTCCACTTT. The encoded protein is CASSARWYSPLHF.

This clonotype has just a few counts. The chain has TRBV10-3 and TRBJ2-3; 11 nucleotides match TRBD2. Germline V lookup: CDR1 ENHRY, CDR2 SYGVKD. V lost 5 bases and J lost 0; bases outside the gene matches: 4. The CDR3 runs to 16 residues. CDR3 sequence (DNA): TGTGCCATCAGTCCGAGGACTAGCGGGAGCACAGATACGCAGTATTTT. Translation: CAISPRTSGSTDTQYF.

This clonotype was seen at least ten times. This chain connects TRBV27 to TRBJ2-7; 9 bases agree with TRBD1. This CDR3 contains 15 residues. Trimming at V came to 4 bases and at J to 2 bases, leaving 6 bases not matched to a gene. Germline V gene sequence: CDR1 MNHEY, CDR2 SMNVEV (reference sequence). DNA of the CDR3: TGTGCCAGCAGTTCTTACGGGACAGGGACCTACGAGCAGTACTTC. Encoded protein: CASSSYGTGTYEQYF.

In this sample, this clonotype turned up a few times. The genes are TRBV28 and TRBJ2-5; 8 bases line up with TRBD2. This CDR3 has 12 amino acids. Germline CDR1 is MDHEN and CDR2 is SYDVKM. Unmatched junction bases numbered 3, after V lost 3 bases and J lost 9 bases. CDR3 in DNA: TGTGCCAGCAGTTTCGTCGGGGGGGCCCAGTACTTC. Translated: CASSFVGGAQYF.

This clonotype was observed at least ten times. The chain carries TRBV2 and TRBJ2-7; TRBD1 might be the D (5 bases). Germline V gene data show CDR1 as SNHLY and CDR2 as FYNNEI. This CDR3 has 12 residues. V was pared by 6 bases and J by 4 bases, with 10 bases between. The CDR3 sequence is CASRGDSYEQYF. CDR3 sequence (DNA): TGTGCCAGCAGGGGCGACAGTTACGAGCAGTACTTC.

The sample holds many counts of this clonotype. CDR3 DNA sequence: TGTGCCAGCACCCCACGGCTAGCGAACACCGGGGAGCTGTTTTTT. Its protein product is CASTPRLANTGELFF. This chain uses TRBV28 with TRBJ2-2, with D hard to call. The V end lost 7 bases, the J end lost 0 bases, and 12 bases lay between the germline ends. The germline CDR1 and CDR2 sequences are MDHEN and SYDVKM. The CDR3 consists of 15 residues.

This clonotype was detected a few times. The V and J genes are TRBV28 and TRBJ2-1; 9 bases map to TRBD1. Germline CDR1 reads MDHEN; CDR2 reads SYDVKM. The CDR3 loop spans 15 amino acids. The junction had 6 bases not matched to a gene; V was cut back by 6 bases and J by 3 bases. In DNA form, the CDR3 reads TGTGCCAGCAGGGAGCCGGGACAGGGCTACAATGAGCAGTTCTTC. Translated: CASREPGQGYNEQFF.